This TCR beta chain was recovered during a study of shared clonotypes between healthy human individuals. Study-level information: Per donor, CD8 memory used one plate, CD8 naive used two, CD4 memory used three and CD4 naive used three. Overall study findings and caveats: Blood was the only sampled material, and tissue repertoires likely differ.

Positively selected for CCR7, the CD45RO-negative cells used as naive CD8 cells excluded terminally differentiated effector memory CD45RA+ cells. Germline lookup yields CDR1 SGHDT and CDR2 YYEEEE. This CDR3 has 13 amino acids. Trimming removed 2 bases at V and 1 base at J, with 6 bases between. Regarding this clone: Its target is unknown.

Using immunoSEQ multiplex PCR, the repertoire was profiled, and TCRdb retains in-frame clones only, with some absent. The sample comprises roughly 1,800,000 clones, about 94% of which are singletons, and 1% to 1.5% rests with the top ten. Source material: naive CD8+ T cells sorted from blood. This TCR came from a man younger than 30 in good health. This chain links TRBV5-6 with TRBJ1-1; D not certain. The CDR3 loop reads CASSFPRNTEAFF. The DNA for the CDR3 is TGTGCCAGCAGCTTTCCCCGGAACACTGAAGCTTTCTTT.